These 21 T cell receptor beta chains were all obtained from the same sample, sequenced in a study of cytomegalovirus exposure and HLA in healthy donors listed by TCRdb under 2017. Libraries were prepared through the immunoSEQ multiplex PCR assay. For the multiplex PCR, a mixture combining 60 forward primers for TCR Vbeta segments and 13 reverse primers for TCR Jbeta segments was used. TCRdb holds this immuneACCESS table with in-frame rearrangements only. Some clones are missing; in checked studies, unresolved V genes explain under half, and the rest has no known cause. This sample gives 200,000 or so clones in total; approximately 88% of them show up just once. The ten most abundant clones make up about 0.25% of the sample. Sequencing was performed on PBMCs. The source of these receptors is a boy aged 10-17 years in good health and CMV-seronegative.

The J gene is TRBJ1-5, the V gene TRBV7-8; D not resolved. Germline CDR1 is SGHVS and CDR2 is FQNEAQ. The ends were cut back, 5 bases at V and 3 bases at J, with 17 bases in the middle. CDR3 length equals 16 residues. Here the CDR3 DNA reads TGTGCCAGCAGCCTGGGCCCGCTGGGCCACAATCAGCCCCAGCATTTT. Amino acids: CASSLGPLGHNQPQHF. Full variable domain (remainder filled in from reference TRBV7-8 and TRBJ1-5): GAGVSQSPRYKVAKRGQDVALRCDPISGHVSLFWYQQALGQGPEFLTYFQNEAQLDKSGLPSDRFFAERPEGSVSTLKIQRTQQEDSAVYLCASSLGPLGHNQPQHFGDGTRLSIL.

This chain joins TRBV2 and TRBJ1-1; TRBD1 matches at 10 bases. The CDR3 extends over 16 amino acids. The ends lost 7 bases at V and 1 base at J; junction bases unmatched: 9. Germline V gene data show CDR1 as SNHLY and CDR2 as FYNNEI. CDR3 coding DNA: TGTGCCAGCATTTTAAGACAGGGGGCGTCGAACACTGAAGCTTTCTTT. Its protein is CASILRQGASNTEAFF.

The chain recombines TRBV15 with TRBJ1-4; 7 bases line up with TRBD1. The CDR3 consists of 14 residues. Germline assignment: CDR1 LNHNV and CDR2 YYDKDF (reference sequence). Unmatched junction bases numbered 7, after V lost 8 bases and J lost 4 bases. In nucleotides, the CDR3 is TGTGCCACCCGCGCGGGACAGCTTAATGAAAAACTGTTTTTT. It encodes CATRAGQLNEKLFF.

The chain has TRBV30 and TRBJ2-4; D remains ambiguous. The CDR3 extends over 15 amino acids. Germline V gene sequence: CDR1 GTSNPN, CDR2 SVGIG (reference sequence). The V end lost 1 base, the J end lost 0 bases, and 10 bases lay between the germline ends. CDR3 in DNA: TGTGCCTGGAGTGGAGGCTCGGGAGCCAAAAACATTCAGTACTTC. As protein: CAWSGGSGAKNIQYF.

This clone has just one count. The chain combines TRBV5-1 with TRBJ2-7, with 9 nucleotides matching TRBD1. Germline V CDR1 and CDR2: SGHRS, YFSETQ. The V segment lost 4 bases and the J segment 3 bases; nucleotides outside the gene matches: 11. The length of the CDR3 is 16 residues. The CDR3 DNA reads TGCGCCAGCAGCCTCGTGCCATTGACAGGGGGCTACGAGCAGTACTTC. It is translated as CASSLVPLTGGYEQYF.

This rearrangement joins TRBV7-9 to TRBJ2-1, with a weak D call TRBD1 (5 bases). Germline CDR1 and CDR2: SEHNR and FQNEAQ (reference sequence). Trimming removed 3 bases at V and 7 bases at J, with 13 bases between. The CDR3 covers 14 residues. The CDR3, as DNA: TGTGCCAGCAGCTTTGGCAGGGTGGGGAATGAGCAGTTCTTC. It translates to CASSFGRVGNEQFF.

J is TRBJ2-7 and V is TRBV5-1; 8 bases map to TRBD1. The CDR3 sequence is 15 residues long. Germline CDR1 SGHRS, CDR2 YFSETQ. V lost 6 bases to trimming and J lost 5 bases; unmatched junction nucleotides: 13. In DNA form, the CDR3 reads TGCGCCAGCAAAACGGTACAGGGGGTTGGGGACGAGCAGTACTTC. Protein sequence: CASKTVQGVGDEQYF.

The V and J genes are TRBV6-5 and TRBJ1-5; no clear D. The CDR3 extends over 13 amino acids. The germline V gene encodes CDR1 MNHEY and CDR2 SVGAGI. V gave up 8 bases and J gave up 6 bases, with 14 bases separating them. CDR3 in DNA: TGTGCCAGCGCGAGTGGTCCGGTTCAGCCCCAGCATTTT. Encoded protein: CASASGPVQPQHF.

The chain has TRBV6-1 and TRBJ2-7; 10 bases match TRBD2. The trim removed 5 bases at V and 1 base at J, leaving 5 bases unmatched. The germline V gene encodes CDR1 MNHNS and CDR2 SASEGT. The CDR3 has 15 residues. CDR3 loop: CASSPSGRVSYEQYF. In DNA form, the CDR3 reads TGTGCCAGCAGTCCGAGCGGGAGGGTTTCCTACGAGCAGTACTTC.

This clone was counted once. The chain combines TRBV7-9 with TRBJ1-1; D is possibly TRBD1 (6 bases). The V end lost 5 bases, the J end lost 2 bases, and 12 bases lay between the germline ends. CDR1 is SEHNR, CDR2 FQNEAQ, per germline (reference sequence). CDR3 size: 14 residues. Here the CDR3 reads CASSRVQGNTEAFF. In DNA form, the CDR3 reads TGTGCCAGCAGCAGAGTACAGGGAAACACTGAAGCTTTCTTT.

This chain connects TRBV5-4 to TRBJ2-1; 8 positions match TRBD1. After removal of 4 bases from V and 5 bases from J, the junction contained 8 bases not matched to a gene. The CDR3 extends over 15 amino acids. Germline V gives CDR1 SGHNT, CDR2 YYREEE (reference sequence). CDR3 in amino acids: CASSQDRGPNNEQFF. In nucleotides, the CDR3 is TGTGCCAGCAGCCAAGACAGGGGCCCTAACAATGAGCAGTTCTTC.

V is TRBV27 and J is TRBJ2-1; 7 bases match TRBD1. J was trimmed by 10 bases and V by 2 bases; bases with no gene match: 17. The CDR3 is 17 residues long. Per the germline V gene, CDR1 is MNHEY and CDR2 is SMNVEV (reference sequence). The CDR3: CASSLAILPGQLREQFF. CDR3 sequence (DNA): TGTGCCAGCAGTTTAGCAATCCTACCGGGACAGCTCCGGGAGCAGTTCTTC.

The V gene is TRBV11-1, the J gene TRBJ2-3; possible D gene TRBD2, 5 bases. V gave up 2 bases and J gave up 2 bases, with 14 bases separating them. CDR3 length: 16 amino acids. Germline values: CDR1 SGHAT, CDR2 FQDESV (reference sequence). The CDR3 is CASSLPLVGVTDTQYF. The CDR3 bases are TGTGCCAGCAGCTTACCACTAGTCGGGGTCACAGATACGCAGTATTTT.

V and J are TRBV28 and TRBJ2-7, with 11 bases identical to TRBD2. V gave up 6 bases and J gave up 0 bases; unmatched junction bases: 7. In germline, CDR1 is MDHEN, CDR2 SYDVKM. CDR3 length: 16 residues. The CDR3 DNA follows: TGTGCCAGCAGAAGACCGGGGACTAGCGGCTCCTACGAGCAGTACTTC. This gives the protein CASRRPGTSGSYEQYF.

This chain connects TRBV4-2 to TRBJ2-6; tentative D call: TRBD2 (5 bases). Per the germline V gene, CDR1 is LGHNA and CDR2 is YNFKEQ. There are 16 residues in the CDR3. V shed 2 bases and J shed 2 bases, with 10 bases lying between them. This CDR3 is CASSQYRGAGANVLTF. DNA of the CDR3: TGTGCCAGCAGCCAATACCGGGGTGCTGGGGCCAACGTCCTGACTTTC.

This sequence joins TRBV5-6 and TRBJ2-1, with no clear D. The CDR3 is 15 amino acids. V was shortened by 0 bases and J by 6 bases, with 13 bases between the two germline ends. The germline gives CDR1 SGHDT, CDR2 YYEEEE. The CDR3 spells CASSLEDLTGNEQFF. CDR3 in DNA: TGTGCCAGCAGCTTGGAAGACCTGACGGGCAATGAGCAGTTCTTC. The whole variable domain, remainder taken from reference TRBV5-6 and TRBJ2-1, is DAGVTQSPTHLIKTRGQQVTLRCSPKSGHDTVSWYQQALGQGPQFIFQYYEEEERQRGNFPDRFSGHQFPNYSSELNVNALLLGDSALYLCASSLEDLTGNEQFFGPGTRLTVL.

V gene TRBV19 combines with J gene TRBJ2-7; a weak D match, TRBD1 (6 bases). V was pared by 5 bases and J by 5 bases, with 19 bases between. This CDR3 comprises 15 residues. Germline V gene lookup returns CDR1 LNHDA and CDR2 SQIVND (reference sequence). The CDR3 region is CASSGLHMGAHEQYF. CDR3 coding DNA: TGTGCCAGTAGTGGGCTTCACATGGGGGCCCACGAGCAGTACTTC.

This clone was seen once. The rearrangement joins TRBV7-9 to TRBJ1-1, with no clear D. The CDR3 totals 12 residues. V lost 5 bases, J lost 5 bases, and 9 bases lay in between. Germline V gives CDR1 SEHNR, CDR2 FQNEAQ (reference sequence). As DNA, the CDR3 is TGTGCCAGCAGCCCCCGGGGAACTGAAGCTTTCTTT. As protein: CASSPRGTEAFF.

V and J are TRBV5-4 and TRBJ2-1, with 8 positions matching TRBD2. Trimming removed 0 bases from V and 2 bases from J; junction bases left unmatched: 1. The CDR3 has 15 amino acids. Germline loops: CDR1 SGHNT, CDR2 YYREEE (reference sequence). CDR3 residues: CASSLEAGAYNEQFF. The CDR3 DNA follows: TGTGCCAGCAGCTTGGAAGCGGGAGCCTACAATGAGCAGTTCTTC.

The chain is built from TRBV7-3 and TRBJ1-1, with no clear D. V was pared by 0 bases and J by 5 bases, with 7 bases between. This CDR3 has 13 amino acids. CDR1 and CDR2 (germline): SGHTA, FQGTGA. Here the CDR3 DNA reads TGTGCCAGCAGCTTAACAATCCGGACTGAAGCTTTCTTT. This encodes CASSLTIRTEAFF.

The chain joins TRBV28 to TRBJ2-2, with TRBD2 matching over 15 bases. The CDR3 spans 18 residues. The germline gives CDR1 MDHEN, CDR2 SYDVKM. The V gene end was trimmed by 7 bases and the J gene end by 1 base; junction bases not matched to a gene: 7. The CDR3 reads CASMTPGLAGGNTGELFF. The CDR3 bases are TGTGCCAGCATGACCCCGGGACTAGCGGGAGGGAACACCGGGGAGCTGTTTTTT.